The 28 T cell receptor beta chains below all came from one sample that was sequenced in a study of neurological immune-mediated disorders. One entry per CDR3 protein, called by TCRdb with MiXCR from the 5' RACE reads. This sample has roughly 48,000 distinct CDR3 sequences; less than 6% occur once, and the top ten carry approximately 1.5%. The sequenced sample was CD4+ T cells from blood. These receptors originate from a woman under 30 with multiple sclerosis.

In its sample, this clonotype was seen many times. The V and J genes are TRBV20-1 and TRBJ2-1; D tentatively reads TRBD1 or TRBD2 (5 bases each). Germline V gene sequence: CDR1 DFQATT, CDR2 SNEGSKA (reference sequence). V lost 5 bases to trimming and J lost 5 bases, with 13 bases between them. The CDR3 loop spans 13 amino acids. The CDR3 sequence: CSAPGPSNNEQFF. The CDR3 DNA reads as TGCAGTGCTCCGGGACCCTCTAACAATGAGCAGTTCTTC.

This clonotype was recorded many times. The chain joins TRBV5-1 to TRBJ2-2; D remains unclear. The CDR3 contains 11 residues. Trimming left V 4 bases short and J 5 bases short, with 3 bases between. Germline V lookup: CDR1 SGHRS, CDR2 YFSETQ. The CDR3 loop reads CASSRTGELFF. The CDR3 DNA reads as TGCGCCAGCAGCAGAACCGGGGAGCTGTTTTTT.

This clonotype was counted at least ten times. The chain couples TRBV28 to TRBJ1-5; D is uncertain. Germline V gene sequence: CDR1 MDHEN, CDR2 SYDVKM. The ends were cut back, 10 bases at V and 0 bases at J, with 19 bases in the middle. The CDR3 has 16 residues. The CDR3 loop is CAIRSKRLYSNQPQHF. In DNA, the CDR3 is TGTGCCATCCGTTCAAAAAGGTTGTATAGCAATCAGCCCCAGCATTTT.

This clonotype was observed a few times. The V and J genes are TRBV29-1 and TRBJ2-7; perhaps TRBD2 as D (6 bases). The germline V and J ends were trimmed by 3 bases and 3 bases, with 6 bases remaining between them. Germline V gives CDR1 SQVTM, CDR2 ANQGSEA. The CDR3 totals 11 residues. CDR3 sequence: CSVERDYEQYF. The CDR3, as DNA: TGCAGCGTTGAGCGGGACTACGAGCAGTACTTC.

The sample holds many counts of this clonotype. The rearrangement links TRBV20-1 to TRBJ2-1, with D possibly being TRBD1 (6 bases). Trimming took 6 bases from V and 7 from J, leaving 13 bases between them. This CDR3 spans 12 amino acids. CDR1 and CDR2 (germline): DFQATT, SNEGSKA (reference sequence). CDR3 sequence reads: CSAQQGWNEQFF. The CDR3 DNA reads TGCAGTGCCCAACAGGGATGGAATGAGCAGTTCTTC.

This clonotype came up many times. The chain is built from TRBV5-1 and TRBJ1-2; 9 bases map to TRBD1. V lost 2 bases, J lost 8 bases, and 7 bases stayed unmatched. CDR3 length: 14 amino acids. Germline CDR1 and CDR2: SGHRS and YFSETQ. The CDR3, as DNA: TGCGCCAGCAGCTTACCGGGACAGGGACGGGGCTACACCTTC. It yields the protein CASSLPGQGRGYTF.

Judged by abundance, this clonotype is medium-sized. The V and J genes are TRBV28 and TRBJ1-2, with 8 bases aligning to TRBD1. V gave up 6 bases and J gave up 4 bases; unmatched junction bases: 4. The CDR3 loop spans 13 amino acids. The germline gives CDR1 MDHEN, CDR2 SYDVKM. The chain's CDR3 is CASRTGGIYGYTF. CDR3 nucleotide sequence: TGTGCCAGCAGAACAGGGGGGATCTATGGCTACACCTTC.

This clonotype was seen ten or more times. The chain carries TRBV5-1 and TRBJ2-7; D is undetermined. The V end was cut by 0 bases, the J end by 3 bases, with 10 bases between. The CDR3 has 14 amino acids. Per the germline V gene, CDR1 is SGHRS and CDR2 is YFSETQ. This CDR3 reads CASSLGATVYEQYF. As DNA, the CDR3 is TGCGCCAGCAGCTTGGGGGCCACCGTCTACGAGCAGTACTTC.

This clonotype was seen at least ten times. The chain joins TRBV5-5 to TRBJ1-2; D gene uncertain. This CDR3 is 13 amino acids long. Germline V gives CDR1 SGHKS, CDR2 YYEKEE (reference sequence). Trimming shortened V by 0 bases and J by 5 bases, and 8 bases separated the two germline ends. In DNA, the CDR3 is TGTGCCAGCAGCTTGGACGCCGAGTATGGCTACACCTTC. Amino acids: CASSLDAEYGYTF.

This clonotype was seen repeatedly, ten times or more. The final CDR3 position lacks the conserved phenylalanine or tryptophan, pointing to a likely read error. No DNA is shown, since the ends of the CDR3 on it are uncertain; the CDR3 is the one TCRdb lists. The chain couples TRBV6-1 to TRBJ1-2; the table's D call, TRBD1, has no DNA check behind it. The CDR3 is 13 amino acids long, termini counted. CDR1 is MNHNS and CDR2 is SASEGT in the germline V gene. CDR3 amino acids: CASSEGGLPSPYL.

This clonotype was detected ten times or more. Given a much more abundant clone one base away, this may be a read error. The chain uses TRBV10-3 and TRBJ1-1; 10 bases are a match to TRBD1. The CDR3 loop spans 14 amino acids. CDR1 and CDR2 (germline): ENHRY, SYGVKD. CDR3 in DNA: TGTACCATCAGCCGTGGACAGGGGGGTGATGAAGCTTTCTTT. This encodes CTISRGQGGDEAFF.

This clonotype was seen at least ten times. The chain couples TRBV29-1 to TRBJ2-3, with D perhaps assigned TRBD1 or TRBD2 (6 bases each). CDR1 is SQVTM and CDR2 is ANQGSEA in the germline V gene. The CDR3 length is 17 residues. Trimming pared 1 base from V and 3 bases from J, leaving 20 bases between. The CDR3 is CSVEVGQGPRGTDTQYF. The CDR3 bases are TGCAGCGTTGAAGTTGGGCAGGGGCCTCGGGGGACAGATACGCAGTATTTT.

In its sample, this clonotype was seen many times. V and J are TRBV12-3 or TRBV12-4 and TRBJ1-2, with D uncertain. There are 12 residues in the CDR3. Trimming cost V 2 bases and J 7 bases, with 8 bases left between them. CDR3 residues: CASSLMGAGYTF. Here the CDR3 DNA reads TGTGCCAGCAGTTTAATGGGAGCTGGCTACACCTTC.

This clonotype was found many times. The DNA for the CDR3 is TGTGCCAGCAGCTTGGCAGAGGCTGGCTATGGCTACACCTTC. Its translation is CASSLAEAGYGYTF. The chain joins TRBV5-5 to TRBJ1-2; D is unclear. The CDR3 has 14 residues. Trimming removed 0 bases at V and 4 bases at J, with 10 bases between. Per germline, CDR1 SGHKS and CDR2 YYEKEE (reference sequence).

This clonotype was seen at least ten times. CDR3 residues: CASSVTQGTGELFF. Written as DNA, the CDR3 is TGTGCCAGCAGCGTAACACAGGGCACCGGGGAGCTGTTTTTT. The V and J genes are TRBV9 and TRBJ2-2; maybe TRBD1 (6 bases). This CDR3 spans 14 amino acids. The germline V and J ends were trimmed by 1 base and 4 bases, with 8 bases remaining between them. Germline V lookup: CDR1 SGDLS, CDR2 YYNGEE.

The table lists this clonotype with many counts. The rearrangement joins TRBV5-1 to TRBJ2-6; no definite D call. CDR1 is SGHRS and CDR2 is YFSETQ in the germline V gene. V gave up 2 bases and J gave up 2 bases, with 5 bases separating them. This CDR3 has 14 residues. The CDR3 DNA is TGCGCCAGCAGCTTACTTGCTGGGGCCAACGTCCTGACTTTC. This sequence encodes CASSLLAGANVLTF.

This clonotype was seen repeatedly, ten times or more. The V gene is TRBV24-1, the J gene TRBJ2-5, with a weak D call TRBD1 (5 bases). The CDR3 consists of 18 residues. Trimming pared 2 bases from V and 4 bases from J, leaving 22 bases between. Germline V gene sequence: CDR1 KGHDR, CDR2 SFDVKD. CDR3 nucleotide sequence: TGTGCCACCAGTGATTCCCTCAAAGGACACCCCGGCGGAGAGACCCAGTACTTC. Residues: CATSDSLKGHPGGETQYF.

This clonotype was counted many times. The rearrangement uses TRBV5-5 and TRBJ1-1, with D possibly matching TRBD1 (5 bases). The CDR3 loop spans 16 amino acids. V dropped 2 bases and J dropped 0 bases, with 14 bases sitting between them. Germline V gene lookup returns CDR1 SGHKS and CDR2 YYEKEE (reference sequence). The CDR3 is CASSFYDRLMNTEAFF. CDR3 nucleotides: TGTGCCAGCAGCTTTTATGACAGACTCATGAACACTGAAGCTTTCTTT. The full variable domain, rest sourced from reference TRBV5-5 and TRBJ1-1, is DAGVTQSPTHLIKTRGQQVTLRCSPISGHKSVSWYQQVLGQGPQFIFQYYEKEERGRGNFPDRFSARQFPNYSSELNVNALLLGDSALYLCASSFYDRLMNTEAFFGQGTRLTVV.

Many counts were recorded for this clonotype. The chain joins TRBV6-2 or TRBV6-3 to TRBJ1-2; D remains ambiguous. Trimming stripped 6 bases from V and 2 bases from J, with 10 bases between. This CDR3 has 13 residues. The V gene's germline CDR1 is MNHEY and CDR2 SVGEGT. CDR3 DNA sequence: TGTGCCAGCAGAGAGGACGGGAACTATGGCTACACCTTC. Protein: CASREDGNYGYTF.

Ten or more counts support this clonotype. The chain carries TRBV5-1 and TRBJ1-1; D not certain. V was pared by 1 base and J by 4 bases, with 14 bases between. The CDR3 length is 15 residues. From germline, CDR1 is SGHRS and CDR2 YFSETQ. CDR3 nucleotide sequence: TGCGCCAGCAGCTTGAAGGGAACAGAGGGCACTGAAGCTTTCTTT. It yields the protein CASSLKGTEGTEAFF. Variable domain in full (rest from reference TRBV5-1 and TRBJ1-1): KAGVTQTPRYLIKTRGQQVTLSCSPISGHRSVSWYQQTPGQGLQFLFEYFSETQRNKGNFPGRFSGRQFSNSRSEMNVSTLELGDSALYLCASSLKGTEGTEAFFGQGTRLTVV.

This clonotype was seen many times. The chain has TRBV6-5 and TRBJ2-7; 9 bases align to TRBD1. The CDR3 contains 14 residues. V lost 2 bases and J lost 6; bases outside the gene matches: 5. The germline V gene encodes CDR1 MNHEY and CDR2 SVGAGI. CDR3 residues: CASSYVGQGFEQYV. CDR3 coding DNA: TGTGCCAGCAGTTACGTAGGACAGGGGTTCGAGCAGTACGTC.

Many counts were recorded for this clonotype. The V gene is TRBV5-1, the J gene TRBJ2-5; D not resolved. V dropped 3 bases and J dropped 3 bases, with 6 bases sitting between them. The CDR3 has 12 residues. Germline CDR1 and CDR2: SGHRS and YFSETQ. CDR3 in amino acids: CASSSNKETQYF. CDR3 sequence (DNA): TGCGCCAGCAGCTCAAACAAAGAGACCCAGTACTTC.

The chain combines TRBV12-3 or TRBV12-4 with TRBJ1-5; 7 bases agree with TRBD1. The CDR3 runs to 13 residues. Losses at the gene ends were 6 bases for V and 6 bases for J; bases not matched to a gene: 5. The DNA of the CDR3 is TGTGCCAGCAGACCCACAGGGGTTCAGCCCCAGCATTTT. Its protein product is CASRPTGVQPQHF.

This clonotype showed up many times. The rearrangement uses TRBV13 and TRBJ1-3, with D tentatively TRBD1 (5 bases). V was clipped by 5 bases and J by 0 bases, with 23 bases between them. CDR1 and CDR2 (germline): PRHDT, FYEKMQ (reference sequence). The CDR3 sequence is 19 residues long. The CDR3 DNA sequence: TGTGCCAGCAGCGTTGGGGGGGACTTGACCTTACTCTCTGGAAACACCATATATTTT. This sequence encodes CASSVGGDLTLLSGNTIYF.

The table lists this clonotype with many counts. V is TRBV12-3 or TRBV12-4 and J is TRBJ2-5; 11 bases are a match to TRBD2. Trimming took 5 bases from V and 4 from J; bases not matched to a gene: 9. CDR3 length equals 16 residues. For the CDR3, the DNA is TGTGCCAGCAGTCAAACGGGACTAGCGGTAGGAGAGACCCAGTACTTC. Amino acids: CASSQTGLAVGETQYF.

This clonotype has at least ten counts. The V call is TRBV9, the J call TRBJ1-2, with D maybe TRBD1 (5 bases). Trimming removed 0 bases from V and 4 bases from J, with 13 bases in between. Looked up from germline, CDR1 is SGDLS and CDR2 is YYNGEE. The CDR3 runs to 15 residues. CDR3 sequence: CASSVVDRTTYGYTF. Here the CDR3 DNA reads TGTGCCAGCAGCGTAGTTGACAGAACGACCTATGGCTACACCTTC.

This clonotype was detected many times. The chain has TRBV6-6 and TRBJ1-1, with TRBD1 identical over 8 bases. From germline, CDR1 is MNHNY and CDR2 SVGAGI (reference sequence). V lost 5 bases, J lost 5 bases, and 4 bases stayed unmatched. The CDR3 runs 13 residues. CDR3 bases: TGTGCCAGCAGTCAACAGGGGGGGACTGAAGCTTTCTTT. Residues: CASSQQGGTEAFF.

This clonotype was counted many times. The genes are TRBV29-1 and TRBJ1-2; 7 nucleotides align to TRBD1. V shed 7 bases and J 7 bases; nucleotides not matched to a gene: 12. In germline, CDR1 is SQVTM, CDR2 ANQGSEA. This CDR3 spans 13 amino acids. The DNA of the CDR3 is TGCAGCGCCCCAGGGGGGGCCGGCTTTGGCTACACCTTC. It yields the protein CSAPGGAGFGYTF.